This T cell receptor beta chain was profiled in a study of human T cells and chemical hapten exposure. Stated time point: patch test 2, 6 weeks after DPC sensitization. Described treatment: therapeutic diphenylcyclopropenone sensitization with weekly scalp DPC. TCRdb re-called the RACE reads through MiXCR, storing one row per CDR3 protein. The table includes over 100,000 distinct CDR3 sequences, roughly 9% detected once. The sample holds a few counts of this clonotype. The sample consisted of whole blood, taken in connection with sensitization to the hapten diphenylcyclopropenone (DPC). This TCR was sampled from a woman aged 40 to 50 with alopecia areata. Some clones in this sample may be carry-over from other donors' samples.

CDR3 sequence reads: CASSLETNQPQHF. In nucleotides, the CDR3 is TGTGCCAGCAGCTTAGAAACGAATCAGCCCCAGCATTTT. The chain joins TRBV11-2 to TRBJ1-5, with no clear D. This CDR3 spans 13 amino acids. V was trimmed by 0 bases and J by 4 bases, leaving 4 bases between them. Germline V CDR1 and CDR2: SGHAT, FQNNGV.